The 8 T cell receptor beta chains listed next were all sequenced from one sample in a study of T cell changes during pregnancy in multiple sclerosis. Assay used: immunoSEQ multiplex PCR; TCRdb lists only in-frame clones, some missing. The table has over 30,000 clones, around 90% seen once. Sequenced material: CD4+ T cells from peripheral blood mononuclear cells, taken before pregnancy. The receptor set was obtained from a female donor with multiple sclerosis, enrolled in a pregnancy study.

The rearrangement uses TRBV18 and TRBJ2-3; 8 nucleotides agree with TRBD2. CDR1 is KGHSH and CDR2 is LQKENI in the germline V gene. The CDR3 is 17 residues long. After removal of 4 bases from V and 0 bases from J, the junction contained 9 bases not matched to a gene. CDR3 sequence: CASSLSIIAGSTDTQYF. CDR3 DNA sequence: TGTGCCAGCTCACTGTCGATTATAGCGGGGAGCACAGATACGCAGTATTTT.

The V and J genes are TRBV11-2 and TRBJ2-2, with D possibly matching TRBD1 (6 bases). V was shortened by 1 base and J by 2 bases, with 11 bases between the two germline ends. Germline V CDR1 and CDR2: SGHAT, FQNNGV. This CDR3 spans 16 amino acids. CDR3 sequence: CASSLVYGTNTGELFF. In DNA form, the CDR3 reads TGTGCCAGCAGCTTAGTCTACGGGACAAACACCGGGGAGCTGTTTTTT.

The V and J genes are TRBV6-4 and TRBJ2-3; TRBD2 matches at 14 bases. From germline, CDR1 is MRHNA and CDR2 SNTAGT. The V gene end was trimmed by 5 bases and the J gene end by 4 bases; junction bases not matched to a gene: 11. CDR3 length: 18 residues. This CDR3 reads CASSQAGTSGRYADTQYF. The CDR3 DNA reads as TGTGCCAGCAGTCAAGCCGGGACTAGCGGGAGATATGCAGATACGCAGTATTTT.

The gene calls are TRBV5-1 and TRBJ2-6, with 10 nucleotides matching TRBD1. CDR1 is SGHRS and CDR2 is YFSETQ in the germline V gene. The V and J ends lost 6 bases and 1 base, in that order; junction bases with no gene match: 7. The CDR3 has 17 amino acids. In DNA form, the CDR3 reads TGCGCCAGCACCTGGGGACAGGGGTCATCTGGGGCCAACGTCCTGACTTTC. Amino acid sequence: CASTWGQGSSGANVLTF.

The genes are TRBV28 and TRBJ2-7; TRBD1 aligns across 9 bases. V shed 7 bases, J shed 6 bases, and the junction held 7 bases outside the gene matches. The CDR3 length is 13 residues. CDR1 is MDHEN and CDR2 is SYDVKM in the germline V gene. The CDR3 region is CASNPGTGTEQYF. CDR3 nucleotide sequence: TGTGCCAGCAACCCCGGGACAGGGACCGAGCAGTACTTC.

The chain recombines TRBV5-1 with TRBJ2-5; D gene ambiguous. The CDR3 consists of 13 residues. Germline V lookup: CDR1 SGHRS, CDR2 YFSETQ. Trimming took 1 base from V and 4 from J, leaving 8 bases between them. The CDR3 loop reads CASSLSGGETQYF. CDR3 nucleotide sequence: TGCGCCAGCAGCTTGTCGGGTGGAGAGACCCAGTACTTC.

Written as DNA, the CDR3 is TGTGCCAGCAGTTACTACGGGAATGAGCAGTTCTTC. As protein: CASSYYGNEQFF. The chain couples TRBV6-5 to TRBJ2-1; the D is unclear. Germline lookup yields CDR1 MNHEY and CDR2 SVGAGI. The CDR3 consists of 12 residues. V lost 1 base, J lost 7 bases, and 5 bases lay in between.

The CDR3 reads CASSQGYGSFTDTQYF. CDR3 in DNA: TGCGCCAGCAGCCAAGGTTATGGCAGTTTCACAGATACGCAGTATTTT. The genes are TRBV4-1 and TRBJ2-3, with unresolved D. V was clipped by 1 base and J by 2 bases, with 13 bases between them. There are 16 residues in the CDR3. Germline CDR1 and CDR2: MGHRA and YSYEKL.